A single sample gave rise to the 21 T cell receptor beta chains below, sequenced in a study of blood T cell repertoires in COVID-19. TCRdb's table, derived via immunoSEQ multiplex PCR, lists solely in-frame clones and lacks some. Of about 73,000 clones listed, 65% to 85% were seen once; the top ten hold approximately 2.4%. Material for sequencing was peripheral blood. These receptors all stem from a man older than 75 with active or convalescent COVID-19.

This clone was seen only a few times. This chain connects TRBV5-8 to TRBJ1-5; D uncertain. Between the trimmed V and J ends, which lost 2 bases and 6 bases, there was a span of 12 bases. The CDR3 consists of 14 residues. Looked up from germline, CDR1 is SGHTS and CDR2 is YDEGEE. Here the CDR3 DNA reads TGTGCCAGCAGCTTCCGGGGTAACGGTCAGCCCCAGCATTTT. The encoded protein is CASSFRGNGQPQHF.

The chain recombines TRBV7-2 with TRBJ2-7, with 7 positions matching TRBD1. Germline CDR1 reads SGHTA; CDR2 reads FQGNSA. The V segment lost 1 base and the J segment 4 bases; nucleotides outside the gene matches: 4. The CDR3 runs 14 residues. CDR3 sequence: CASSLGARGYEQYF. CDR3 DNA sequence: TGTGCCAGCAGCTTAGGGGCCAGGGGGTACGAGCAGTACTTC.

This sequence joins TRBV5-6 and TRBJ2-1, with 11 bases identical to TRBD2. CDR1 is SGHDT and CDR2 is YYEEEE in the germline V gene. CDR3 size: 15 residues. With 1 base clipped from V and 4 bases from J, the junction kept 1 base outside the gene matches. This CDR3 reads CASSLRLAGYNEQFF. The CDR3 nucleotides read TGTGCCAGCAGCTTGAGACTAGCGGGATACAATGAGCAGTTCTTC.

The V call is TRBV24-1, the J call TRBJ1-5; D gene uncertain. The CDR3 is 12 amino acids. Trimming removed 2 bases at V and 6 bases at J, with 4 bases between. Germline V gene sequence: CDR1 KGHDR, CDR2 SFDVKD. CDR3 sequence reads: CATSDSVQPQHF. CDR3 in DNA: TGTGCCACCAGTGATTCCGTTCAGCCCCAGCATTTT.

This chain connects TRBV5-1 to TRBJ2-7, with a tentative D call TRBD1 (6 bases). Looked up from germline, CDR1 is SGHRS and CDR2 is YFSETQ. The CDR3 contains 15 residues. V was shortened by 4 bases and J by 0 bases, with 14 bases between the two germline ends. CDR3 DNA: TGCGCCAGCAGCACCCAGGACAGTGGCTCCTACGAGCAGTACTTC. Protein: CASSTQDSGSYEQYF.

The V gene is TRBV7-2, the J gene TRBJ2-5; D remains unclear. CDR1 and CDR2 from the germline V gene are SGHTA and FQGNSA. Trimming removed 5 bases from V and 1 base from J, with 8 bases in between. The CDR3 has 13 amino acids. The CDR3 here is CASSPWAQETQYF. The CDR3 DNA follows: TGTGCCAGCAGCCCCTGGGCCCAAGAGACCCAGTACTTC.

This CDR3 reads CASTTSGSSYNEQFF. DNA for the CDR3: TGTGCCAGCACTACTAGCGGGAGCTCCTACAATGAGCAGTTCTTC. The chain employs TRBV11-2 and TRBJ2-1, with TRBD2 matching over 11 bases. Per the germline V gene, CDR1 is SGHAT and CDR2 is FQNNGV. This CDR3 spans 15 amino acids. J was trimmed by 0 bases and V by 7 bases; bases with no gene match: 2.

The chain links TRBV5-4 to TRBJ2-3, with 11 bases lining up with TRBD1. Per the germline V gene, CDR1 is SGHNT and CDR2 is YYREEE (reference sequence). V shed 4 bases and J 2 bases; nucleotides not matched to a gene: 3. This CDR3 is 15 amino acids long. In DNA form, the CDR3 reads TGTGCCAGCAGCAGGACAGGGGGCATCACAGATACGCAGTATTTT. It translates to CASSRTGGITDTQYF.

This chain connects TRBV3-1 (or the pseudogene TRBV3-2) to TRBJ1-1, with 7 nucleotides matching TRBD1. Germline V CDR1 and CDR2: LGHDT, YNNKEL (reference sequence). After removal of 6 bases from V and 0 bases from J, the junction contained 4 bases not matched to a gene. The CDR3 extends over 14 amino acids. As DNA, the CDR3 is TGTGCCAGCAGGCCGACAGGGATGAACACTGAAGCTTTCTTT. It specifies CASRPTGMNTEAFF.

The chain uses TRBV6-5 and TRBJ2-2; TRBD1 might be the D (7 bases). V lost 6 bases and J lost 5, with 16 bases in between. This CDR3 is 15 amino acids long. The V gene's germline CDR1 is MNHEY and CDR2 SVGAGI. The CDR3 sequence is CASRPHRGGTGELFF. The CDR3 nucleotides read TGTGCCAGCAGGCCACACAGGGGAGGTACCGGGGAGCTGTTTTTT.

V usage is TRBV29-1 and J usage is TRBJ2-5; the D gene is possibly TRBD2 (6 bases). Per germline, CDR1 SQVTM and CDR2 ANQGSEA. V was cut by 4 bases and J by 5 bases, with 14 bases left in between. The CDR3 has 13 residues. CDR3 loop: CSVGGGTRETQYF. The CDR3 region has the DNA TGCAGCGTTGGTGGGGGGACCAGGGAGACCCAGTACTTC.

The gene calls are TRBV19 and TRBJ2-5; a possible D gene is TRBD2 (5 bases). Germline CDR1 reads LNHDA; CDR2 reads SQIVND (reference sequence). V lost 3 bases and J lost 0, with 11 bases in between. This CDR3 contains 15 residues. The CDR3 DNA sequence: TGTGCCAGTAGTATTTCGGGGATCTACCAAGAGACCCAGTACTTC. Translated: CASSISGIYQETQYF.

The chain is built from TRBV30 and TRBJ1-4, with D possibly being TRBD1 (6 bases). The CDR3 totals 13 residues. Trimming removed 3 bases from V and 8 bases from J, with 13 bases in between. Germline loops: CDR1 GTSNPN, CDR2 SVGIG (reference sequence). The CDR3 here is CAWRNRAGEKLFF. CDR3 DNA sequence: TGTGCCTGGAGGAACAGGGCCGGCGAAAAACTGTTTTTT.

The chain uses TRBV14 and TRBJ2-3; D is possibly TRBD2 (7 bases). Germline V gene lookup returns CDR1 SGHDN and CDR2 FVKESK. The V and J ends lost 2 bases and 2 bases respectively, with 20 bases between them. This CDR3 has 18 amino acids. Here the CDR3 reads CASSQWVPGAGATDTQYF. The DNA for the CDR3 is TGTGCCAGCAGCCAATGGGTACCCGGGGCGGGGGCCACAGATACGCAGTATTTT.

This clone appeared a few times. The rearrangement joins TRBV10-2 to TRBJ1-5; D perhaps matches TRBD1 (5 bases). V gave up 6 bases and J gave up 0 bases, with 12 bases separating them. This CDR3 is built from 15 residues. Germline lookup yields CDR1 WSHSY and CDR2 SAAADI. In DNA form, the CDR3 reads TGCGCCAGCAGGGGGGGAGGGCATAGCAATCAGCCCCAGCATTTT. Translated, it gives CASRGGGHSNQPQHF.

CDR3 coding DNA: TGTGCCAGCAGTTACGACAGGGAGCGTTCACCCCTCCACTTT. Translation gives CASSYDRERSPLHF. V gene TRBV6-5 combines with J gene TRBJ1-6, with 7 bases aligning to TRBD1. This CDR3 has 14 residues. The germline V gene encodes CDR1 MNHEY and CDR2 SVGAGI. With 2 bases clipped from V and 9 bases from J, the junction kept 4 bases outside the gene matches.

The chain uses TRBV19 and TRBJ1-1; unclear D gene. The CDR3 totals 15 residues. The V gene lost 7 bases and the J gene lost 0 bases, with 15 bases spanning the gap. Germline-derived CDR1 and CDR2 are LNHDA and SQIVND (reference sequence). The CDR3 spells CASTNGLTMNTEAFF. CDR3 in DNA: TGTGCCAGTACTAACGGACTGACCATGAACACTGAAGCTTTCTTT.

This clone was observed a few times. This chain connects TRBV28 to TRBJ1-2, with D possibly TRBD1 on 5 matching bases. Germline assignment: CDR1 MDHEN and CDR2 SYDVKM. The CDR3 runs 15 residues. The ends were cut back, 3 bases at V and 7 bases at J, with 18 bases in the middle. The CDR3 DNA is TGTGCCAGCAGTTTGGGCAGGGCGTCAATGCGTGGCTACACCTTC. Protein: CASSLGRASMRGYTF.

CDR3 amino acids: CATSRTVRGGENEQYF. The CDR3 region has the DNA TGTGCCACCAGCAGAACGGTCCGGGGGGGAGAGAACGAGCAGTACTTC. The chain joins TRBV15 to TRBJ2-7; TRBD2 aligns across 8 bases. There are 16 residues in the CDR3. Germline CDR1 is LNHNV and CDR2 is YYDKDF (reference sequence). Germline trimming cut 2 bases from V and 5 bases from J; bases unmatched to any gene: 11. Combining the CDR3 with reference TRBV15 and TRBJ2-7 gives the whole variable domain DAMVIQNPRYQVTQFGKPVTLSCSQTLNHNVMYWYQQKSSQAPKLLFHYYDKDFNNEADTPDNFQSRRPNTSFCFLDIRSPGLGDTAMYLCATSRTVRGGENEQYFGPGTRLTVT.

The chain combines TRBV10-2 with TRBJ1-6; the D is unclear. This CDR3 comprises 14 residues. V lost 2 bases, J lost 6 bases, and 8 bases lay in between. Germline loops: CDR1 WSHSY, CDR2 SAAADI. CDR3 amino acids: CASSEPGANSPLHF. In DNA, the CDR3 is TGCGCCAGCAGTGAGCCGGGAGCTAATTCACCCCTCCACTTT.

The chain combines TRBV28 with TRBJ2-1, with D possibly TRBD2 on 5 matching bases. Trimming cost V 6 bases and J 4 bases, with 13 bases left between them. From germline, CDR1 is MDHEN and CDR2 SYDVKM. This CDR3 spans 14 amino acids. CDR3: CASRVGNRYNEQFF. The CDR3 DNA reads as TGTGCCAGCAGGGTCGGGAACAGATACAATGAGCAGTTCTTC.